This T cell receptor (beta chain) appears in the sequencing data of a study of blood T cell repertoires in COVID-19. In the study overall: COVID-19 samples from acute and convalescent phases originated in the United States, Italy and Spain.

The table came from immunoSEQ multiplex PCR; TCRdb's copy has only in-frame clones and leaves some out. The data contain some 250,000 clones, about 86% of them singletons. CDR3 length: 15 residues. Germline-derived CDR1 and CDR2 are MDHEN and SYDVKM. Trimming took 10 bases from V and 3 from J, leaving 19 bases between them. Sequenced sample: peripheral blood. This chain joins TRBV28 and TRBJ2-4, with a weak D call TRBD1 (6 bases). The TCR sequence derives from a woman older than 75 with acute or convalescent COVID-19. CDR3 bases: TGTGCCATTAAACCCCAGGGGCGTGACAAAAACATTCAGTACTTC. This gives the protein CAIKPQGRDKNIQYF. Variable domain in full (rest from reference TRBV28 and TRBJ2-4): DVKVTQSSRYLVKRTGEKVFLECVQDMDHENMFWYRQDPGLGLRLIYFSYDVKMKEKGDIPEGYSVSREKKERFSLILESASTNQTSMYLCAIKPQGRDKNIQYFGAGTRLSVL.